This TCR beta chain was identified in a study of beta chain features in type 1 diabetes. Expressed TCRB transcripts were sequenced because the entire RNA isolate underwent reverse transcription. Produced via immunoSEQ multiplex PCR; TCRdb's table is partial and in-frame only. The sample comprises hundreds of thousands of clones, roughly 13% of which are singletons, and about 0.017% rests with the top ten. One heparinised draw of blood, averaging around 120 mL, came from each donor. The authors sorted CD4+ naive, central memory, regulatory and stem cell-like memory cells via CD45RO/CCR7/CD25/CD127/CD95/CD27. The V and J ends lost 0 bases and 1 base respectively, with 15 bases between them. This CDR3 region has 17 residues. Looked up from germline, CDR1 is LGHNA and CDR2 is YSLEER. The study, taken as a whole, reports: It was among patients, rather than healthy donors, that naive, central memory and Treg TCRB repertoires appeared more similar.

Regarding this clone: Its antigen is not known.

Sequencing was carried out using naive CD4+ T cells from blood. The chain joins TRBV4-3 to TRBJ1-1, with a tentative D call TRBD1 (5 bases). The receptor was derived from a man between 18 and 29 years old in good health. DNA for the CDR3: TGCGCCAGCAGCCAAGAAGGGAGGGGAACGTCGAACACTGAAGCTTTCTTT. As protein: CASSQEGRGTSNTEAFF.